This T cell receptor (beta chain) stems from a study of beta chain features in type 1 diabetes. As for the study in general: Across all samples, roughly 100,000,000 sorted cells were examined. Notes on the study in general: The study left unresolved whether HLA type influences TCRB rearrangement.

This CDR3 has 15 amino acids. CDR1 is LGHNA, CDR2 YSLEER, per germline. The V gene end was trimmed by 4 bases and the J gene end by 8 bases; junction bases not matched to a gene: 4. Only a few counts were recorded for this clone. Its target is unknown. Reverse transcribing all isolated RNA meant expressed TCRB transcripts were sequenced. Regulatory, naive and central memory T cell samples averaged approximately 3.3 million reads. Sequencing was performed with immunoSEQ multiplex PCR; in TCRdb, only in-frame clones are kept and a portion is missing. There are 300,000 to 400,000 clones in the sample; over 10% occur only once, and less than 0.02% lies in the top ten. Researchers reported sorting CD4+ naive, central memory, regulatory and stem cell-like memory cells via CD45RO/CCR7/CD25/CD127/CD95/CD27.

Sequencing was performed on naive CD4+ T cells from blood. The V and J genes are TRBV4-3 and TRBJ1-6; 11 bases map to TRBD1. This clonotype was obtained from a young man in good health. In nucleotides, the CDR3 is TGCGCCAGCAGCCCCCGGGACAGGGGGGATTCACCCCTCCACTTT. Translating gives CASSPRDRGDSPLHF.